This is a list of T cell receptor beta chains from one sample in a study of preoperative IRX-2 immunotherapy in early breast cancer. Sequencing was performed with immunoSEQ multiplex PCR; in TCRdb, only in-frame clones are kept and a portion is missing. This sample yields around 88,000 clones, of which 75% to 90% are seen a single time; roughly 2% belongs to the top ten. The sample consisted of tumor tissue, taken after IRX-2 immunotherapy. The source is a human donor with breast cancer. The CDR3 runs from the conserved cysteine through the conserved F or W.

v_call: TRBV5-1
cdr3_aa: CASSLGVRGNYNEQFF

v_call: TRBV19
cdr3_aa: CASSAAGYSLEAFF

v_call: TRBV28
cdr3_aa: CASRTMGDYGYTF

v_call: TRBV30
cdr3_aa: CAWSVPGTGNQPQHF

v_call: TRBV6-8
cdr3_aa: CASSQPQGGFDGYTF

v_call: TRBV7-8
cdr3_aa: CASSLTSGNNEQFF

v_call: TRBV7-5
cdr3_aa: CASSVRGTSSYNEQFF

v_call: TRBV1
cdr3_aa: CASSPSVGRGRYNEQFF

v_call: TRBV11-3
cdr3_aa: CASSRSGNTGELFF

v_call: TRBV11-1
cdr3_aa: CASSPPIAGGGDTQYF

v_call: TRBV10-3
cdr3_aa: CAISESGVLAKNIQYF